This T cell receptor (beta chain) came from a study of OX40 agonist ivuxolimab in advanced cancers. At the level of the study: An agonistic human IgG2 monoclonal antibody against OX40 (CD134) was given.

The protocol was immunoSEQ multiplex PCR, while the TCRdb copy is restricted to in-frame clones and leaves out a portion. The sample records nearly 80,000 clones, 70% to 85% being singletons. It was autoimmune disease history or systemic immunosuppression that excluded patients. This sample comprised CD4+ or CD8+ T cells sorted from blood, obtained in a trial of the OX40 agonist ivuxolimab. This clonotype was obtained from an adult with an advanced solid tumor such as melanoma, head and neck, liver or kidney cancer.

The DNA of the CDR3 is TGTGCCAGTAGTACATCACTAGCGTTGAGGGATACGCAGTATTTT. Amino acids: CASSTSLALRDTQYF. The V call is TRBV19, the J call TRBJ2-3; 7 bases align to TRBD2. V shed 4 bases and J 6 bases; nucleotides not matched to a gene: 10. The CDR3 is 15 residues long. Germline-derived CDR1 and CDR2 are LNHDA and SQIVND (reference sequence).